The sequence of this T cell receptor (beta chain) was determined in a study of blood T cells in healthy people across ages (dated by TCRdb to the mid-2010s). For the study in its entirety: Template switching captured roughly one uniquely barcoded TCR beta cDNA molecule per two T cells in model experiments. Age-related changes in TCR beta repertoire diversity were measured in the study by deep sequencing normalized with unique cDNA molecular identifiers. Donors were grouped into four age groups: young (average roughly 17 years), middle-aged (around 39), aged (about 60) and long-lived (about 90). Donors of different ages were randomly distributed across sequencing lanes to avoid experimental bias. Using the same blood draw, the study looked at two additional independent replicas of 1 million unique cDNA reads for two donors, one aged 18 to 30 and the other aged 80 or older.

Overall study results and their limits: Compared with the aged group, the long-lived group had more naive CD4+ T cells, fewer expanded clones and increased TCR diversity, suggesting age selection. Total diversity estimates from one million sequenced T cells were considered lower bounds and underestimates. Observed TCR beta diversity correlated strongly with the percentage of naive T cells measured by flow cytometry. Observed TCR beta diversity per million T cells fell roughly linearly with age, and a significant reduction was already apparent by age roughly 40. Conclusive comparison of naive and antigen-experienced compartments was prevented by the profiling of bulk unsorted PBMCs. The CMV infection status of donors was not known, potentially confounding age-related changes in expanded clonotypes.

The donors were about 40 Caucasian individuals from Russia, aged 6 to 90 years, who were systemically healthy. About 9.6 milliliters of peripheral blood were collected from each donor into EDTA-treated Vacutainer tubes. Ficoll-Paque density-gradient centrifugation was used to isolate PBMCs, with at least 6 million obtained per sample. Trizol reagent was used to extract total RNA from the PBMCs, yielding at least 5.5 micrograms per sample. Naive CD45RAhigh/CD27high T cell percentages were measured by flow cytometry on a PBMC aliquot from every donor. The library was made by 5' RACE. A second PCR of about 6 to 11 cycles was performed with a sample-barcoded 5' primer and a J-beta primer mix. Each TCR beta cDNA molecule received a unique molecular identifier from a template-switch 5' adaptor carrying 12 random nucleotides. At least 3 million CDR3-containing paired-end reads were obtained from each sample. First-strand cDNA was synthesized from all RNA with the Mint cDNA synthesis kit, primed by a TRBC-specific oligonucleotide. Following uracil-DNA glycosylase treatment, all cDNA underwent a first 18-cycle PCR with the universal primers M1SS and BC2_uni_R. Per the authors' processing: For normalization, 1 million high-quality reads were randomly selected from each sample, with every read carrying a distinct molecular identifier. Reads with shared molecular identifiers were discarded instead of being binned into consensus sequences. MiTCR, with a Q25 quality threshold and the strictest error-elimination algorithm, was used for CDR3 identification, clonotype clustering and error correction. A nonparametric unseen species model with Euler transformation was used to estimate a lower bound on total TCR beta diversity. Clones were called with MiXCR by TCRdb after fastp trimmed the public reads at Q25, and only in-frame beta chains were retained. Identical CDR3 proteins give one entry, which carries the most common genes and DNA. Clone size and V and J calls follow TCRdb, not the original study. A total of around 1,800,000 distinct CDR3 sequences appear in this sample, roughly two fifths of them only once. The ten largest clones represent more than 20% of the sample.

The junction carries 11 bases between V and J, which are trimmed by 0 bases and 8 bases respectively. According to the germline V gene, CDR1 reads SGHRS and CDR2 reads YFSETQ. The CDR3 goes from the cysteine to the phenylalanine over 13 residues. Only the CDR3 portion is preserved as DNA: 39 bases, with reading frame beginning at the first base. With regard to this clonotype: Which antigen it targets is not known. It has no much larger one-base neighbor in the sample; base qualities were not kept.

The V gene is TRBV5-1 and the J gene is TRBJ1-2; no D gene is confidently identified. Sequences were obtained from blood. This receptor was taken from a human donor in good health. The CDR3 region: CASSLEPSGGYTF. In nucleotide form, the sequence is TGCGCCAGCAGCTTGGAACCCTCCGGGGGCTACACCTTC.